This T cell receptor beta chain was sequenced in a study of beta chain features in type 1 diabetes. Study findings and constraints: Shortening of TCRB CDR3s, moderate but significant, appeared in all four CD4+ subsets of Type 1 diabetes patients. A potential PCR bias toward shorter templates would be equal in patient and control samples. In type 1 diabetes patients, VDJ junctions had fewer insertions; deletions at these junctions were more frequent. Resolution of whether HLA type affects TCRB rearrangement was not achieved here.

Sorted CD4+ subsets: naive, central memory, regulatory, stem cell-like memory (CD45RO/CCR7/CD25/CD127/CD95/CD27 panel). The authors reverse transcribed all of the isolated RNA, so sequencing captured expressed TCRB transcripts. Assay: immunoSEQ multiplex PCR; the TCRdb copy retains only in-frame clones and omits some. The sample lists 100,000 to 150,000 clones, roughly 10% seen once, with about 0.7% in the top ten. Germline assignment: CDR1 SGHDN and CDR2 FVKESK. V lost 3 bases, J lost 4 bases, and 13 bases stayed unmatched. This CDR3 is built from 18 residues. On this clone itself: Antigen specificity is unknown.

Sequenced sample: central memory CD4+ T cells from blood. This sequence was found in a man aged 25-45 years with type 1 diabetes. The chain employs TRBV14 and TRBJ2-3; TRBD2 matches 10 bases. The CDR3 DNA sequence: TGTGCCAGCAGCCAGACATCATTAGCGGGGGGAACGGCAGATACGCAGTATTTT. Translating gives CASSQTSLAGGTADTQYF.